In this sample, the clone carrying this T cell receptor (beta chain) turned up once. This sample was taken from a study of control samples from healthy donors and cancer patients. The CDR3 has 15 residues. Germline loops: CDR1 SGHRS, CDR2 YFSETQ. Losses at the gene ends were 4 bases for V and 2 bases for J; bases not matched to a gene: 5. Clones were read by immunoSEQ multiplex PCR, and TCRdb kept only the in-frame ones, dropping some. The repertoire has 20,000 to 25,000 clones, 75% to 90% of them found once; the top ten carry approximately 40%. The TCR comes from a man between 60 and 75 years old with head and neck cancer. The specimen sequenced was PBMCs. This chain uses TRBV5-1 with TRBJ1-4, with 7 nucleotides matching TRBD1. The CDR3 nucleotides read TGCGCCAGCAGCCTCTACAGGGGCACTAATGAAAAACTGTTTTTT. Protein: CASSLYRGTNEKLFF.